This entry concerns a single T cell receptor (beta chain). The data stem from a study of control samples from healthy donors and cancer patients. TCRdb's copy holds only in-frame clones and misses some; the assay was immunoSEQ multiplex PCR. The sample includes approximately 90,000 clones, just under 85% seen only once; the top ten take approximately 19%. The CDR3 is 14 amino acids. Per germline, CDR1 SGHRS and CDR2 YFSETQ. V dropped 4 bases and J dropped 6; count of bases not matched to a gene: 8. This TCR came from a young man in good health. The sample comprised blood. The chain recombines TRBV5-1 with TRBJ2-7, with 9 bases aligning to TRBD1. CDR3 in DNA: TGCGCCAGCAGCCTAAAGCAGGGACAGGGCGAGCAGTACTTC. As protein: CASSLKQGQGEQYF.